Below, 13 T cell receptor beta chains from the same sample are listed, as sequenced in a study of cytomegalovirus exposure and HLA in healthy donors. This PCR relied on a set of 60 Vbeta primers and 13 Jbeta primers. The assay was immunoSEQ multiplex PCR, and TCRdb's table has in-frame clones only and misses some. The sample has approximately 170,000 clones, roughly three quarters seen once. Sequencing used PBMCs. The receptors were sampled from a woman aged 40 to 49 in good health and CMV-seropositive.

This chain connects TRBV19 to TRBJ1-6; 9 nucleotides align to TRBD1. After removal of 7 bases from V and 5 bases from J, the junction contained 12 bases not matched to a gene. Germline CDR1 reads LNHDA; CDR2 reads SQIVND (reference sequence). The CDR3 has 17 residues. CDR3 sequence (DNA): TGTGCCAGTAATTCCAGATCCGGGACAGGGCATAATTCACCCCTCCACTTT. This codes for CASNSRSGTGHNSPLHF.

V gene TRBV6-1 combines with J gene TRBJ1-3, with D unresolved. Trimming stripped 5 bases from V and 0 bases from J, with 11 bases between. The CDR3 sequence is 15 residues long. Germline CDR1 is MNHNS and CDR2 is SASEGT. CDR3: CASSPPANSGNTIYF. In nucleotides, the CDR3 is TGTGCCAGCAGTCCCCCAGCGAACTCTGGAAACACCATATATTTT.

The chain combines TRBV6-1 with TRBJ1-5; D is uncertain. V was clipped by 8 bases and J by 2 bases, with 16 bases between them. This CDR3 spans 15 amino acids. Germline loops: CDR1 MNHNS, CDR2 SASEGT. The CDR3, as DNA: TGTGCCAGCGGCCTTCAGCCCCAGGGCAATCAGCCCCAGCATTTT. It specifies CASGLQPQGNQPQHF.

A few counts support this clone. The genes are TRBV6-5 and TRBJ1-4, with D tentatively TRBD1 (5 bases). The ends were cut back, 8 bases at V and 8 bases at J, with 21 bases in the middle. From germline, CDR1 is MNHEY and CDR2 SVGAGI. The CDR3 has 15 amino acids. CDR3: CASGGGRQGREKLFF. CDR3 nucleotides: TGTGCCAGCGGGGGAGGCCGTCAGGGAAGAGAAAAACTGTTTTTT.

Concerning this clone itself: The same CDR3 also results from other DNA sequences found in this sample. The chain employs TRBV7-8 and TRBJ1-1, with 7 bases aligning to TRBD1. J was trimmed by 4 bases and V by 5 bases; bases with no gene match: 13. This CDR3 contains 16 residues. CDR1 and CDR2 from the germline V gene are SGHVS and FQNEAQ. CDR3 DNA: TGTGCCAGCAGCCCGACGGGGAACAGGGGTTTCACTGAAGCTTTCTTT. Protein product: CASSPTGNRGFTEAFF.

The rearrangement joins TRBV28 to TRBJ1-2; 7 bases line up with TRBD1. The ends lost 7 bases at V and 2 bases at J; junction bases unmatched: 7. Germline V gives CDR1 MDHEN, CDR2 SYDVKM. This CDR3 comprises 14 residues. This chain's CDR3 is CASTQTGSNYGYTF. CDR3 sequence (DNA): TGTGCCAGCACTCAGACAGGGAGCAACTATGGCTACACCTTC.

A few counts support this clone. The chain couples TRBV4-3 to TRBJ2-2; D remains ambiguous. Trimming took off 3 bases at V and 4 bases at J, with 12 bases between the two ends. This CDR3 region has 15 residues. From germline, CDR1 is LGHNA and CDR2 YSLEER. CDR3: CASSQDLSGTGELFF. The DNA of the CDR3 is TGCGCCAGCAGCCAGGATTTGTCGGGCACCGGGGAGCTGTTTTTT.

The V and J genes are TRBV28 and TRBJ2-1, with a tentative D call TRBD2 (6 bases). Looked up from germline, CDR1 is MDHEN and CDR2 is SYDVKM. V was trimmed by 8 bases and J by 0 bases, leaving 14 bases between them. The CDR3 has 15 residues. CDR3 sequence: CASGGSWSSYNEQFF. The CDR3 nucleotides read TGTGCCAGCGGGGGGTCCTGGAGCTCCTACAATGAGCAGTTCTTC.

The chain recombines TRBV12-5 with TRBJ2-5, with 8 bases aligning to TRBD1. Unmatched junction bases numbered 2, after V lost 1 base and J lost 4 bases. The CDR3 totals 14 residues. The germline V gene has CDR1 LGHNT and CDR2 FRNRAP. CDR3: CASGLGQGTETQYF. Written as DNA, the CDR3 is TGTGCTAGTGGTTTGGGACAGGGGACAGAGACCCAGTACTTC.

Worth noting for this clone: This CDR3 is also generated by other DNA sequences in the sample. The rearrangement uses TRBV18 and TRBJ1-1; TRBD1 aligns across 8 bases. The CDR3 contains 14 residues. The J segment lost 5 bases and the V segment lost 2 bases, leaving 4 bases of the junction unmatched. Germline V gene lookup returns CDR1 KGHSH and CDR2 LQKENI. CDR3 bases: TGTGCCAGCTCACCAAACAGGGGGGATACTGAAGCTTTCTTT. It is translated as CASSPNRGDTEAFF.

The chain carries TRBV7-9 and TRBJ2-2; tentative D call: TRBD2 (6 bases). V was shortened by 5 bases and J by 1 base, with 17 bases between the two germline ends. The CDR3 spans 17 residues. From germline, CDR1 is SEHNR and CDR2 FQNEAQ (reference sequence). As DNA, the CDR3 is TGTGCCAGCAGCCAAGCGTTCAGCGGGCTGAACACCGGGGAGCTGTTTTTT. The encoded protein is CASSQAFSGLNTGELFF.

The table lists this clone with a few counts. The J gene is TRBJ1-1, the V gene TRBV7-9; perhaps TRBD1 as D (6 bases). Trimming removed 4 bases at V and 10 bases at J, with 19 bases between. Germline V gene lookup returns CDR1 SEHNR and CDR2 FQNEAQ (reference sequence). This CDR3 contains 14 residues. As DNA, the CDR3 is TGTGCCAGCAGCTCCCTCGCCGGGACATTGAGAGCTTTCTTT. It is translated as CASSSLAGTLRAFF.

The V and J genes are TRBV6-4 and TRBJ2-1; a possible D gene is TRBD2 (7 bases). The CDR3 covers 17 residues. Per germline, CDR1 MRHNA and CDR2 SNTAGT. The V and J ends lost 4 bases and 0 bases respectively, with 16 bases between them. The CDR3 bases are TGTGCCAGCAGTGCCCGGGGGGCCCAAAGCTCCTACAATGAGCAGTTCTTC. Amino acid sequence: CASSARGAQSSYNEQFF.